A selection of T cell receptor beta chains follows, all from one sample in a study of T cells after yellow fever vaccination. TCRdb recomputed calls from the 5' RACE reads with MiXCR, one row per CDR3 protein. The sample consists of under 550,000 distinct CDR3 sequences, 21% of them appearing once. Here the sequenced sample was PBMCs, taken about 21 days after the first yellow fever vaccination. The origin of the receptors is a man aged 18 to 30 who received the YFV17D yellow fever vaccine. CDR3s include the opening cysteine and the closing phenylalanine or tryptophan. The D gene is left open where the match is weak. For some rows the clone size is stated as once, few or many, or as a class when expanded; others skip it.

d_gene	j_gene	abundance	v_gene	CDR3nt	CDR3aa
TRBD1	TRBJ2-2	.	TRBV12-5	TGTGCTAGTGGTTTGGACACTACAGGGGGCACCGGGGAGCTGTTTTTT	CASGLDTTGGTGELFF
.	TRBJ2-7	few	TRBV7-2	TGTGCCAGCAGCCCAGGGGCCGGGACTTCGATCTGGGAGCAGTACTTC	CASSPGAGTSIWEQYF
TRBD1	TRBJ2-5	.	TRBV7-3	TGTGCCAGCAGCTTCAGGGGGCCGCAAGAGACCCAGTACTTC	CASSFRGPQETQYF
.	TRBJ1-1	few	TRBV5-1	TGCGCCAGCAGCTTGTGGCGGTTGAACACTGAAGCTTTCTTT	CASSLWRLNTEAFF
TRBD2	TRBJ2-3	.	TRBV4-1	TGCGCCAGCAGCCAAGTAGCGGGCTCAGATACGCAGTATTTT	CASSQVAGSDTQYF
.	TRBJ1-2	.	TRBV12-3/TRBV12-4	TGTGCCAGCAGTAACCAGGGGTACTATGGCTACACCTTC	CASSNQGYYGYTF
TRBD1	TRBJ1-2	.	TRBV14	TGTGCCAGCAGCCGGATGGGACAGGCCGCTCTTTCTAACTATGGCTACACCTTC	CASSRMGQAALSNYGYTF
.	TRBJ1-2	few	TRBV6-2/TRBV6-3	TGTGCCAGCAGTTACTCGAAGGTCAATGGGGGCCATGGCTACACCTTC	CASSYSKVNGGHGYTF
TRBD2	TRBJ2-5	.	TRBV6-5	TGTGCCAGCAGTTTGGCAAGCGGGGGCGCCGGGGAGACCCAGTACTTC	CASSLASGGAGETQYF
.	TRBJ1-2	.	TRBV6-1	TGTGCCAGCAAATTCGAGGGGATCTTAGGAGATGGCTACACCTTC	CASKFEGILGDGYTF
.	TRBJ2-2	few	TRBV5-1	TGCGCCAGCAGCTTGGAGGTTCCCGCGAACACCGGGGAGCTGTTTTTT	CASSLEVPANTGELFF
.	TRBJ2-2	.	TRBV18	TGTGCCAGCTCGAATGGGAAGAACACCGGGGAGCTGTTTTTT	CASSNGKNTGELFF
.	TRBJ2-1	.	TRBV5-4	TGTGCCAGCAGCACCGGAGGGGCCTCCTCCTACAATGAGCAGTTCTTC	CASSTGGASSYNEQFF
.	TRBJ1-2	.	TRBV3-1	TGTGCCAGCAGCCAAGAGCCGACAGCCGTCTATGGCTACACCTTC	CASSQEPTAVYGYTF
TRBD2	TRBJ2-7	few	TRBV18	TGTGCCAGCTCACCAAGAGGGAGGGGCTCCTACGAGCAGTACTTC	CASSPRGRGSYEQYF
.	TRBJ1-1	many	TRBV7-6	TGTGCCAGCAGCTTGAGCGGGCGGACTGAAGCTTTCTTT	CASSLSGRTEAFF
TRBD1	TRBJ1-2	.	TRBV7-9	TGTGCCAGCAGCCCTCCGGCAGGGGGGCATGGCTACACCTTC	CASSPPAGGHGYTF
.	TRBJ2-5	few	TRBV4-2	TGTGCCAGCAGCCAAGGAGAGGGGGTCCAAGAGACCCAGTACTTC	CASSQGEGVQETQYF
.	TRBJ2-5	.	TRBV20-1	TGCAGCTCCGACCCCCAAGAGACCCAGTACTTC	CSSDPQETQYF
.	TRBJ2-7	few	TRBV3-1	TGTGCCAGCAGCCAACCCAGGGGATCCTACGAGCAGTACTTC	CASSQPRGSYEQYF
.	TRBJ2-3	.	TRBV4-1	TGCGCCAGCAGCCAGGGGACCCTTAACACAGATACGCAGTATTTT	CASSQGTLNTDTQYF
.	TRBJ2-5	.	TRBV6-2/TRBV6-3	TGTGCCAGCAGTTACTCGGGCAGGGGTTCAGAGACCCAGTACTTC	CASSYSGRGSETQYF
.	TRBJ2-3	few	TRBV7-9	TGTGCCAGCAGCTTAAGGGGTCTCGGTTTTAGCGCAGATACGCAGTATTTT	CASSLRGLGFSADTQYF
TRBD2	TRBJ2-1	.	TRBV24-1	TGTGCCACCAGTGACGCTAGCGGGGGCTTTTTTGAGCAGTTCTTC	CATSDASGGFFEQFF
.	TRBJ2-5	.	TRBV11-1	TGTGCCAGCAGCTTCCCCAGGGTAGAGACCCAGTACTTC	CASSFPRVETQYF
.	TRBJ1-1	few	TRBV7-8	TGTGCCAGCAGCTTAGGGCAGGGGATTACAGCTTTCTTT	CASSLGQGITAFF
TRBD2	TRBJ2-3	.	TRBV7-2	TGTGCCAGCAGCCCCTCTGGACGGGAGGGCACAGATACGCAGTATTTT	CASSPSGREGTDTQYF
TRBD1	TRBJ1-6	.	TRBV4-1	TGCGCCAGCAGCCAAGGGACAGGCATGCGGTCACCCCTCCACTTT	CASSQGTGMRSPLHF
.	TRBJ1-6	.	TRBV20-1	TGCAGTGCTAGAGGCTACGTAGCAAGCTCCTATAATTCACCCCTCCACTTT	CSARGYVASSYNSPLHF
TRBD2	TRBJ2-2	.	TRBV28	TGTGCCAGCAGCTTACTAGCGGGGGATCCGAACACCGGGGAGCTGTTTTTT	CASSLLAGDPNTGELFF
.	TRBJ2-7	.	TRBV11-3	TGTGCCAGCAGCTTGAACAGGGCCTCCTACGAGCAGTACTTC	CASSLNRASYEQYF
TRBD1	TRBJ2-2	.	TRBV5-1	TGCGCCAGCAGAAACCTTACAGGGGTTACCGGGGAGCTGTTTTTT	CASRNLTGVTGELFF
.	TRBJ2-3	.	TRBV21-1	TGTGCCAGCAGCGTGGTGGGACAAGCAGGAGATACGCAGTATTTT	CASSVVGQAGDTQYF
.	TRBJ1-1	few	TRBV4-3	TGCGCCAGCAGCCAACCAGGGGCGGAGTACACTGAAGCTTTCTTT	CASSQPGAEYTEAFF
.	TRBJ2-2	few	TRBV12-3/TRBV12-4	TGTGCCAGCAGTTTACAGGACGTCCCCGGGGAGCTGTTTTTT	CASSLQDVPGELFF
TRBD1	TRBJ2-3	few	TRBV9	TGTGCCAGCAGCGTCACCACAGGGGTAGATACGCAGTATTTT	CASSVTTGVDTQYF
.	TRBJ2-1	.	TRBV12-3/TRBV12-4	TGTGCCAGCCGCGAGCAGGGGGGGGGGCCGTACAATGAGCAGTTCTTC	CASREQGGGPYNEQFF
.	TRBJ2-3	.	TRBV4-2	TGTGCCAGCAGCCAAGACCCCCAAAGCACAGATACGCAGTATTTT	CASSQDPQSTDTQYF
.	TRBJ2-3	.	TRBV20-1	TGCAGAGCCCGGACGGGGGACACAGATACGCAGTATTTT	CRARTGDTDTQYF